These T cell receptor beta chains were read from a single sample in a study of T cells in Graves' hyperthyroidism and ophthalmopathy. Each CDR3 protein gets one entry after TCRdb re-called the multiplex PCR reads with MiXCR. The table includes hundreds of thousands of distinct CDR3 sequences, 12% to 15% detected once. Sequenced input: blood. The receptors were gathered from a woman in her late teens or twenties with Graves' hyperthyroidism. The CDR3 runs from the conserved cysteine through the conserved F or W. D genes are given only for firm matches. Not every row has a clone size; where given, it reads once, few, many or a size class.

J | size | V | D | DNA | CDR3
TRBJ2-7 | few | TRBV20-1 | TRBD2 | TGCAGTGGTGCGGGGGGCTCCTACGAGCAGTACTTC | CSGAGGSYEQYF
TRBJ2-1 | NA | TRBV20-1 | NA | TGCAGTGCTAGCCTACTAGCCGAGCAGTTCTTC | CSASLLAEQFF
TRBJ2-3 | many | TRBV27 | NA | TGTGCCAGCAGTTTCGGGCCAGCCACCGGAGATACGCAGTATTTT | CASSFGPATGDTQYF
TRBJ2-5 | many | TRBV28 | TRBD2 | TGTGCCACCGGGAGAGCGGGAGGGCCACAAGAGACCCAGTACTTC | CATGRAGGPQETQYF
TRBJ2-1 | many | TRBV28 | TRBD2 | TGTGCCAGCAGACGAACGACCCTGCGGACTAGCGGGAGCTCCTACAATGAGCAGTTCTTC | CASRRTTLRTSGSSYNEQFF
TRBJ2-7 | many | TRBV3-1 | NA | TGTGCCAGCAGCCAAGCAAGATCCTACGAGCAGTACTTC | CASSQARSYEQYF
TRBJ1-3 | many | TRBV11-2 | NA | TGTGCCAGCAGCTTAGAGGGAGCCATCTCTGGAAACACCATATATTTT | CASSLEGAISGNTIYF
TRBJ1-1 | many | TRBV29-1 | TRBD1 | TGCAGCGTTGAGCGGGACAGAATACGAGGGGCTGAAGCTTTCTTT | CSVERDRIRGAEAFF
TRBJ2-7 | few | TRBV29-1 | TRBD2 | TGCAGCGTCGCGGGAGGAGGGCCTAAGGAGCAGTACTTC | CSVAGGGPKEQYF
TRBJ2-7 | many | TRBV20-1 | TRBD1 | TGCAGTGCTAGAAGGACAGGGCGCTTCTCCTACGAGCAGTACTTC | CSARRTGRFSYEQYF
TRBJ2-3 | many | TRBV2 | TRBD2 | TGTGCCAGCAGTGAAGTGGCTAGCGGGAGAATAAGTTTCGCAGATACGCAGTATTTT | CASSEVASGRISFADTQYF
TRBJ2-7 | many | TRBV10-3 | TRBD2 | TGTGCCATCAGTGTAGACGTGGGCGGGAGATCCCACGAGCAGTACTTC | CAISVDVGGRSHEQYF
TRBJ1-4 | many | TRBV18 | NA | TGTGCCAGCTCACCAATCCAGGGGACTAATGAAAAACTGTTTTTT | CASSPIQGTNEKLFF
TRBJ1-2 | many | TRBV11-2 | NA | TGTGCCAGCAGCTGGGCAGGGGCTCATGGAGGCTACACCTTC | CASSWAGAHGGYTF
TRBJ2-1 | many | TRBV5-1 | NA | TGCGCCAGCAGCTTGACGGACTGGGACAATGAGCAGTTCTTC | CASSLTDWDNEQFF